These T cell receptor beta chains were read from a single sample in a study of blood T cell repertoires in COVID-19. Clones were sequenced by immunoSEQ multiplex PCR, and TCRdb holds only the in-frame ones, with some missing. The sample lists 95,000 to 100,000 clones, roughly 92% occurring once. The sequenced sample was peripheral blood. These receptors were obtained from a man aged 50-60 years with active COVID-19. The CDR3 runs from the conserved cysteine through the conserved F or W. A D gene is named only where the DNA matches it firmly. Clone size is shown for a subset of rows, as once, few, many or a class of expanded clone.

NA | TRBJ2-1 | TRBD2 | TRBV7-9 | TGTGCCAGCAGCCTGGGACTAGCGGTTAACAATGAGCAGTTCTTC | CASSLGLAVNNEQFF
NA | TRBJ1-1 | TRBD1 | TRBV6-5 | TGTGCCAGCAGCCTTGACAGGGGGGGGACTGAAGCTTTCTTT | CASSLDRGGTEAFF
NA | TRBJ2-7 | TRBD2 | TRBV5-4 | TGTGCCAGCAGCTTGGGAGCGACTAGCGGCTCCTACGAGCAGTACTTC | CASSLGATSGSYEQYF
NA | TRBJ1-6 | TRBD1 | TRBV6-6 | TGTGCCAGCAGGGATACAGGGGCCAACTGGAAGGCCCTCCACTTT | CASRDTGANWKALHF
NA | TRBJ2-5 | NA | TRBV2 | TGTGCCAGCAGTGACATCCAGGGGCGACGGGAGACCCAGTACTTC | CASSDIQGRRETQYF
NA | TRBJ1-2 | NA | TRBV2 | TGTGCCAGCAGTGGACAGGTTTCTAACTATGGCTACACCTTC | CASSGQVSNYGYTF
NA | TRBJ2-1 | NA | TRBV11-1 | TGTGCCAGCAAGTCCGGGGGAATCCGCGGCAATGAGCAGTTCTTC | CASKSGGIRGNEQFF
NA | TRBJ1-5 | NA | TRBV3-1/TRBV3-2 | TGTGCCAGCAGCCAAGATGTAAATCAGCCCCAGCATTTT | CASSQDVNQPQHF
NA | TRBJ1-2 | NA | TRBV19 | TGTGCCAGTAGTACCTGGGGACCGGAGGGCTATGGCTACACCTTC | CASSTWGPEGYGYTF
NA | TRBJ2-4 | TRBD1 | TRBV23-1 | TGCGCCAGCAGTCAAGGGACAGTTAGAAACATTCAGTACTTC | CASSQGTVRNIQYF
NA | TRBJ1-4 | NA | TRBV5-1 | TGCGCCAGCAGCTCGACAGGACGTGGGGACCCTAATGAAAAACTGTTTTTT | CASSSTGRGDPNEKLFF
NA | TRBJ2-2 | TRBD1 | TRBV2 | TGTGCCAGCACCACGGACAGGGATAACACCGGGGAGCTGTTTTTT | CASTTDRDNTGELFF
NA | TRBJ2-5 | NA | TRBV7-6 | TGTGCCAGCAGCTATGGACCACGGGGACAAGAGACCCAGTACTTC | CASSYGPRGQETQYF
NA | TRBJ1-2 | NA | TRBV7-9 | TGTGCCAGCAGCTCCGACCGGGGGGCTAACTATGGCTACACCTTC | CASSSDRGANYGYTF
NA | TRBJ2-4 | NA | TRBV3-1/TRBV3-2 | TGTGCCAGCAGCCCTACGACAGGGAGGATGTTCATTCAGTACTTC | CASSPTTGRMFIQYF
NA | TRBJ1-5 | TRBD1 | TRBV7-9 | TGTGCCAGCAGCGAGAGACAGGGGATTGGGCCCCAGCATTTT | CASSERQGIGPQHF
NA | TRBJ1-5 | TRBD1 | TRBV18 | TGTGCCAGCTCATACGGGACAGGGATTAGTCAGCCCCAGCATTTT | CASSYGTGISQPQHF
NA | TRBJ2-2 | TRBD1 | TRBV19 | TGTGCCAGTAGTAGCCAGACAGGGGCCACCGGGGAGCTGTTTTTT | CASSSQTGATGELFF
NA | TRBJ2-1 | TRBD2 | TRBV7-3 | TGTGCCAGCAGCTACCGGACTAGCGGTACGGGTAATGAGCAGTTCTTC | CASSYRTSGTGNEQFF
NA | TRBJ2-3 | NA | TRBV28 | TGTGCCAGCAGTTTCGACACATTCACAGATACGCAGTATTTT | CASSFDTFTDTQYF
NA | TRBJ2-7 | TRBD2 | TRBV28 | TGTGCCAGCAGTTGGACTAGCGGGATCTCCTACGAGCAGTACTTC | CASSWTSGISYEQYF
once | TRBJ2-1 | NA | TRBV12-3/TRBV12-4 | TGTGCCAGCAGGACCCCAAGGGAGAATGAGCAGTTCTTC | CASRTPRENEQFF
NA | TRBJ2-1 | NA | TRBV29-1 | TGCAGCGTTGGTGTACGGTTGCGAAATGAGCAGTTCTTC | CSVGVRLRNEQFF
few | TRBJ2-7 | TRBD1 | TRBV7-9 | TGTGCCAGCAGCTCACAGGGGATCGAGCAGTACTTC | CASSSQGIEQYF
NA | TRBJ2-5 | TRBD1 | TRBV5-4 | TGTGCCAGCGAACCAGGGGGCAGCAAGACCCAGTACTTC | CASEPGGSKTQYF
NA | TRBJ2-5 | TRBD2 | TRBV30 | TGTGCCTGGAGTGTGGGACTAGCGGGAGAGACCCAGTACTTC | CAWSVGLAGETQYF
NA | TRBJ1-3 | NA | TRBV10-1 | TGCGCCAGCAGTGATGGACAGCTAAACACCATATATTTT | CASSDGQLNTIYF
NA | TRBJ2-7 | TRBD1 | TRBV3-1/TRBV3-2 | TGTGCCAGCAGCCCGAGGGGGCTAGCAGATTACGAGCAGTACTTC | CASSPRGLADYEQYF
NA | TRBJ1-5 | NA | TRBV7-2 | TGTGCCAGCAGCTTAGATCGGTCGGCAGGGTCCAATCAGCCCCAGCATTTT | CASSLDRSAGSNQPQHF
NA | TRBJ2-3 | TRBD1 | TRBV12-5 | TGTGCTAGTGGCCTCCAAAGGCAGGGGGCCGGGGATACGCAGTATTTT | CASGLQRQGAGDTQYF
few | TRBJ1-5 | TRBD1 | TRBV7-2 | TGTGCCAGCAGCTTAGTCGGGCAGGGGGCGGGTCGGCCCCAGCATTTT | CASSLVGQGAGRPQHF
NA | TRBJ2-3 | NA | TRBV10-3 | TGTGCCATCAGCGAGCCCTTTGAGGAGGACCCAGATACGCAGTATTTT | CAISEPFEEDPDTQYF
NA | TRBJ2-3 | TRBD2 | TRBV7-3 | TGTGCCAGCAGCTTGGGACTAGCGGGAGATCCGGATACGCAGTATTTT | CASSLGLAGDPDTQYF
once | TRBJ2-7 | NA | TRBV11-2 | TGTGCCAGCAGCTTAGATCTAACTCTCCAATCCTACGAGCAGTACTTC | CASSLDLTLQSYEQYF
NA | TRBJ2-7 | TRBD2 | TRBV27 | TGTGCCAGCAGTGACCAGGGAGCGGGAGCCTACGAGCAGTACTTC | CASSDQGAGAYEQYF
NA | TRBJ2-5 | NA | TRBV6-2/TRBV6-3 | TGTGCCAGCAGCGTCCTACGGGAGGAGACCCAGTACTTC | CASSVLREETQYF
NA | TRBJ2-1 | TRBD2 | TRBV15 | TGTGCCACCAGCAGCCTAGCGGGAGGGCCCAATGAGCAGTTCTTC | CATSSLAGGPNEQFF